The 2 T cell receptor beta chains listed next were all sequenced from one sample in a study of T cells in narcolepsy. Using immunoSEQ multiplex PCR, the repertoire was profiled, and TCRdb retains in-frame clones only, with some absent. The sample holds roughly 27,000 clones; about 89% are singletons and the top ten take more than 0.95%. Source material: CD45RA- memory CD4+ T cells from PBMCs. These receptors were taken from a human donor with narcolepsy.

This clone was picked up a small number of times. This rearrangement joins TRBV12-1 to TRBJ1-3; the table's D call, TRBD1, has no DNA check behind it. TRBV12-1 is a recognized pseudogene. The CDR3 runs 16 residues. CDR3 sequence reads: CASSTAGQGSGNTIYF. CDR3 bases: TGTGCCAGCAGCACAGCGGGACAGGGTTCTGGAAACACCATATATTTT.

The chain combines TRBV25-1 with TRBJ1-1; possible D gene TRBD1, 5 bases. The V gene lost 4 bases and the J gene lost 2 bases, with 8 bases spanning the gap. The germline V gene has CDR1 MGHDK and CDR2 SYGVNS. This CDR3 contains 13 residues. CDR3 region: CASSVQGNTEAFF. CDR3 nucleotides: TGTGCCAGCAGTGTCCAGGGTAACACTGAAGCTTTCTTT. The whole variable domain, filled in from reference TRBV25-1 and TRBJ1-1, reads EADIYQTPRYLVIGTGKKITLECSQTMGHDKMYWYQQDPGMELHLIHYSYGVNSTEKGDLSSESTVSRIRTEHFPLTLESARPSHTSQYLCASSVQGNTEAFFGQGTRLTVV.